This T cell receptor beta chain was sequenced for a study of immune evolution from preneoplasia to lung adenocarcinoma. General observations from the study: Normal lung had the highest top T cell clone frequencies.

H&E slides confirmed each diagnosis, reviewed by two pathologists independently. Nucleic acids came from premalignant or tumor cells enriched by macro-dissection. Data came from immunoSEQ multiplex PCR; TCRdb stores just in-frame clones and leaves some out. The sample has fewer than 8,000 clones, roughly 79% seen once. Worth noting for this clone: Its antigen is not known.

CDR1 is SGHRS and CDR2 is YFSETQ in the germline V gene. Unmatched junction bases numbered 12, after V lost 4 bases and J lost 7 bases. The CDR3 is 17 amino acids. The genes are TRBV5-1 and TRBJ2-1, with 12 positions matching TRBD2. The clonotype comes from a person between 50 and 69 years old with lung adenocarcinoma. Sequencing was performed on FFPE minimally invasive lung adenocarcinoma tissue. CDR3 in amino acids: CASSQTSGSFSSNEQFF. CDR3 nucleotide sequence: TGCGCCAGCAGCCAGACTAGCGGGAGCTTCTCTTCGAATGAGCAGTTCTTC.